This T cell receptor (beta chain) came from a study of human T cells and chemical hapten exposure. This clonotype came up many times. TCRdb independently ran MiXCR on the RACE reads; one entry per CDR3 protein. Here the sample spans about 85,000 distinct CDR3 sequences, roughly 11% being singletons. Described time point: patch test 2, 6 weeks after DPC sensitization. Treatment denoted: therapeutic diphenylcyclopropenone sensitization with weekly scalp DPC. Germline loops: CDR1 WSHSY, CDR2 SAAADI. V was clipped by 2 bases and J by 7 bases, with 20 bases between them. CDR3 length equals 16 residues. This TCR was sampled from a young man with alopecia areata. Some clones in this sample may be carry-over from other donors' samples. V usage is TRBV10-2 and J usage is TRBJ1-2; a possible D gene is TRBD1 (5 bases). The material was whole blood, obtained in connection with sensitization to the hapten diphenylcyclopropenone (DPC). The CDR3 DNA follows: TGCGCCAGCAGTGAGAACGAAGGGCCAGGGCTGCTTGGCTACACCTTC. Translated: CASSENEGPGLLGYTF.